This T cell receptor (beta chain) was profiled in a study of shared clonotypes between healthy human individuals. This clone occurred once. There were only Caucasian adults among the donors, and all lived in Nashville, Tennessee. The unsorted samples had around 100 million PBMCs used for genomic DNA. Data came from immunoSEQ multiplex PCR; TCRdb stores just in-frame clones and leaves some out. The sample lists some 480,000 clones; 70% to 85% were seen once. The germline V gene has CDR1 PRHDT and CDR2 FYEKMQ (reference sequence). This CDR3 is 13 amino acids long. The V gene lost 4 bases and the J gene lost 7 bases, with 12 bases spanning the gap.

Material: PBMCs. The genes are TRBV13 and TRBJ2-3, with D tentatively TRBD1 (5 bases). This receptor was identified in a woman between 35 and 50 years old in good health. Some clones in this sample may be carry-over from other donors' samples. This CDR3 is CASSSPGQNTQYF. CDR3 sequence (DNA): TGTGCCAGCAGCTCCCCCGGACAAAATACGCAGTATTTT. The full variable domain, in which reference TRBV13 and TRBJ2-3 provide the parts outside the CDR3, is AAGVIQSPRHLIKEKRETATLKCYPIPRHDTVYWYQQGPGQDPQFLISFYEKMQSDKGSIPDRFSAQQFSDYHSELNMSSLELGDSALYFCASSSPGQNTQYFGPGTRLTVL.